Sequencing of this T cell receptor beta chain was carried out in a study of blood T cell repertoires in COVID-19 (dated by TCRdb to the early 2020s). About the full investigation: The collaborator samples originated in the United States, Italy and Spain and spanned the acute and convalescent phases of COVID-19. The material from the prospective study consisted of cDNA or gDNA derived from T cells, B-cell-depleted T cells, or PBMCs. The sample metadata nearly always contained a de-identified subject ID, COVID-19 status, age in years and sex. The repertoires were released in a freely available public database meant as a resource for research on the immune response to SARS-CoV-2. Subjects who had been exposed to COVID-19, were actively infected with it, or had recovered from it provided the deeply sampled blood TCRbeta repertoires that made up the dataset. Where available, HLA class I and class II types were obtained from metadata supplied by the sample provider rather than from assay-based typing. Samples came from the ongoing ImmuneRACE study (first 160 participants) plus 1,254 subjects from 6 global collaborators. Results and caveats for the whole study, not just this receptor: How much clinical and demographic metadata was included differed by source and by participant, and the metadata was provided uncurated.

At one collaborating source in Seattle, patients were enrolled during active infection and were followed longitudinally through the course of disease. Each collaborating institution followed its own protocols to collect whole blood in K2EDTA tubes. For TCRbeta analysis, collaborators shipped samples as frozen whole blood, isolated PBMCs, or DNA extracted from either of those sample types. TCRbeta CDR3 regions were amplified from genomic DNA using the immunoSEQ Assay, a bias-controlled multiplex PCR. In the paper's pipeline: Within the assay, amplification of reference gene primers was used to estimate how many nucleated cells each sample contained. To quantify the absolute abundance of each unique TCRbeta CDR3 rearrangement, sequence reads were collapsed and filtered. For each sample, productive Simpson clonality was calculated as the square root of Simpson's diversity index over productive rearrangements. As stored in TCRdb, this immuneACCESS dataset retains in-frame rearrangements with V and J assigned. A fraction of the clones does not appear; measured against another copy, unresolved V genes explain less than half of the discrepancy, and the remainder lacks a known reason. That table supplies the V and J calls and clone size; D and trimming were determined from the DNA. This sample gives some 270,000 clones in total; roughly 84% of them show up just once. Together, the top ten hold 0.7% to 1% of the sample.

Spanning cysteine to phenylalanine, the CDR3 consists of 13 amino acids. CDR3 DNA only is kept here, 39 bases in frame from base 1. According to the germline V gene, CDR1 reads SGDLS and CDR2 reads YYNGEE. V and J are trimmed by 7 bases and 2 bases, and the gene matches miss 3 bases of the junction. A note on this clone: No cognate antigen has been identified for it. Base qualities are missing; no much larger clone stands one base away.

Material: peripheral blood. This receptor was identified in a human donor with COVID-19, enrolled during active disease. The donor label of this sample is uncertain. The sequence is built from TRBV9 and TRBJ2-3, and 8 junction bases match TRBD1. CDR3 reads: CASDRGHTDTQYF. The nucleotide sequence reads TGTGCCAGCGACAGGGGACACACAGATACGCAGTATTTT.